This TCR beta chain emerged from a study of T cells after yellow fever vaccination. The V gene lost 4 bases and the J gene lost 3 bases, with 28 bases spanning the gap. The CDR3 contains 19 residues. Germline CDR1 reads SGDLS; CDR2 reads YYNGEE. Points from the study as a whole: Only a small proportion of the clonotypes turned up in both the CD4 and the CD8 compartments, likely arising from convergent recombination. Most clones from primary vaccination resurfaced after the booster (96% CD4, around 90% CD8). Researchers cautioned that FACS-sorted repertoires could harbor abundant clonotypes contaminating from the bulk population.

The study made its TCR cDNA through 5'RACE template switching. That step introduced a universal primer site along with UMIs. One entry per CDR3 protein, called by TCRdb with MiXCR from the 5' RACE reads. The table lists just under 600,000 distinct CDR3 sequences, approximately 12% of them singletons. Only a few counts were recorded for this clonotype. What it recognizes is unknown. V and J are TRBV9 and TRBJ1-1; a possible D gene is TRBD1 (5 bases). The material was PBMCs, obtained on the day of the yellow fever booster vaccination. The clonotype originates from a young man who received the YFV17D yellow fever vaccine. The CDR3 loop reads CASSTETFYRSGVDTEAFF. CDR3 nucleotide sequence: TGTGCCAGCAGCACCGAGACATTTTACAGGTCCGGCGTGGACACTGAAGCTTTCTTT.